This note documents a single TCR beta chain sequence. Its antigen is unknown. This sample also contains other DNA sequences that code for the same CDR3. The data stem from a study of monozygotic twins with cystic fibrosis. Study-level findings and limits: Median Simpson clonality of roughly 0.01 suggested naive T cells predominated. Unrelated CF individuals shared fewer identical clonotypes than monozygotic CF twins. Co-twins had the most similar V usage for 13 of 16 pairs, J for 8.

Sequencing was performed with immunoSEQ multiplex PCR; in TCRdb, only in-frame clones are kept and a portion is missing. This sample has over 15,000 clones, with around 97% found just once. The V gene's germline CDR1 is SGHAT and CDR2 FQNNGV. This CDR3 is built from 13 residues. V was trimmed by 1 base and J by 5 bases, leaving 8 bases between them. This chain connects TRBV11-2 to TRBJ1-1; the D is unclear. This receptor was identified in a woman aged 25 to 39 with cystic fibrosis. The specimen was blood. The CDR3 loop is CASSLVARTEAFF. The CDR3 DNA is TGTGCCAGCAGCTTAGTGGCCCGAACTGAAGCTTTCTTT.